Listed below are T cell receptor beta chains from one sample, sequenced in a study of response to subunit inactivated influenza vaccine. Each CDR3 protein gets one entry after TCRdb re-called the RT-PCR reads with MiXCR. The sample lists 150,000 to 200,000 distinct CDR3 sequences; 7.5% to 10% were seen once. The sample here was non-naive T cells sorted from PBMCs, taken on the day of vaccination. All receptors derive from a man aged 45-65 years who received an inactivated influenza vaccine. CDR3s include the opening cysteine and the closing phenylalanine or tryptophan. D genes are given only for firm matches. Size values are once, few and many counts, or a class for expanded clones, and some rows have none.

J: TRBJ2-5
V: TRBV3-1
D: .
size: .
CDR3: CASSQEGSRGETQYF
DNA: TGTGCCAGCAGCCAAGAAGGGTCTCGCGGGGAGACCCAGTACTTC

J: TRBJ1-2
V: TRBV2
D: .
size: many
CDR3: CASTLTNYGYTF
DNA: TGTGCCAGCACTCTTACGAACTATGGCTACACCTTC

J: TRBJ1-1
V: TRBV7-2
D: .
size: many
CDR3: CASSPQTFERGAFF
DNA: TGTGCCAGCAGCCCGCAGACTTTCGAACGGGGAGCTTTCTTT

J: TRBJ1-2
V: TRBV20-1
D: TRBD1
size: .
CDR3: CSAKSGQGNYGYTF
DNA: TGCAGTGCTAAAAGCGGACAGGGCAACTATGGCTACACCTTC

J: TRBJ2-7
V: TRBV19
D: .
size: .
CDR3: CARGVLEQYF
DNA: TGTGCCAGGGGAGTCTTGGAGCAGTACTTC

J: TRBJ2-2
V: TRBV5-4
D: .
size: few
CDR3: CASSRAFNTGELFF
DNA: TGTGCCAGCAGCCGGGCCTTTAACACCGGGGAGCTGTTTTTT

J: TRBJ1-6
V: TRBV20-1
D: TRBD1
size: few
CDR3: CSALQGFYSPLHF
DNA: TGCAGTGCTCTACAGGGGTTTTATTCACCCCTCCACTTT

J: TRBJ2-3
V: TRBV12-3/TRBV12-4
D: .
size: many
CDR3: CASSRGAGRGDTQYF
DNA: TGTGCCAGCAGCCGGGGGGCAGGCCGCGGAGATACGCAGTATTTT

J: TRBJ2-2
V: TRBV5-1
D: TRBD2
size: many
CDR3: CASSLTGLAGDGELFF
DNA: TGCGCCAGCAGCTTGACCGGACTAGCGGGGGACGGGGAGCTGTTTTTT

J: TRBJ1-3
V: TRBV12-3/TRBV12-4
D: .
size: few
CDR3: CASSLQGGRNTIYF
DNA: TGTGCCAGCAGTTTACAGGGTGGCAGAAACACCATATATTTT

J: TRBJ2-3
V: TRBV6-1
D: TRBD2
size: few
CDR3: CASSEVGTRVGTDTQYF
DNA: TGTGCCAGCAGTGAAGTTGGGACTAGAGTAGGCACAGATACGCAGTATTTT

J: TRBJ2-4
V: TRBV6-2/TRBV6-3
D: TRBD2
size: many
CDR3: CASRLRSGRGDIQYF
DNA: TGTGCCAGCAGACTGAGGTCGGGGAGGGGAGACATTCAGTACTTC

J: TRBJ2-2
V: TRBV4-2
D: .
size: .
CDR3: CASSQSALNTGELFF
DNA: TGTGCCAGCAGCCAAAGCGCCCTGAACACCGGGGAGCTGTTTTTT

J: TRBJ2-1
V: TRBV28
D: TRBD2
size: many
CDR3: CASSGRGYNEQFF
DNA: TGTGCCAGCAGTGGGAGGGGTTACAATGAGCAGTTCTTC

J: TRBJ1-2
V: TRBV20-1
D: TRBD1
size: .
CDR3: CSTPGQGGYGYTF
DNA: TGCAGTACACCGGGACAGGGGGGCTATGGCTACACCTTC

J: TRBJ2-3
V: TRBV7-9
D: .
size: .
CDR3: CAGRSGTRTDTQYF
DNA: TGTGCCGGCAGATCCGGGACTCGCACAGATACGCAGTATTTT

J: TRBJ1-4
V: TRBV27
D: TRBD1
size: many
CDR3: CASSAPGQGSEKLFF
DNA: TGTGCCAGCTCAGCCCCGGGACAGGGATCTGAAAAACTGTTTTTT

J: TRBJ1-1
V: TRBV5-1
D: .
size: .
CDR3: CASSLEAANTEAFF
DNA: TGCGCCAGCAGCTTGGAGGCAGCGAACACTGAAGCTTTCTTT

J: TRBJ2-1
V: TRBV6-1
D: TRBD1
size: few
CDR3: CASTNRGYNEQFF
DNA: TGTGCCAGCACTAACAGGGGCTACAATGAGCAGTTCTTC

J: TRBJ1-6
V: TRBV7-9
D: .
size: many
CDR3: CASSGRNSPLHF
DNA: TGTGCCAGCAGCGGGCGTAATTCACCCCTCCACTTT

J: TRBJ2-5
V: TRBV20-1
D: TRBD2
size: few
CDR3: CSASAGVTPRVTQYF
DNA: TGCAGTGCTAGCGCGGGAGTTACACCCCGGGTGACCCAGTACTTC

J: TRBJ2-5
V: TRBV30
D: .
size: few
CDR3: CAWSVQVFQETQYF
DNA: TGTGCCTGGAGTGTACAGGTCTTTCAAGAGACCCAGTACTTC